These 22 T cell receptor beta chains were all obtained from the same sample, sequenced in a study of OX40 agonist ivuxolimab in advanced cancers. The protocol was immunoSEQ multiplex PCR, while the TCRdb copy is restricted to in-frame clones and leaves out a portion. The profile shows under 100,000 clones, under 90% of them singletons. Sequenced material: CD4+ or CD8+ T cells sorted from blood, taken in a trial of the OX40 agonist ivuxolimab. The receptors here all came from an adult with an advanced solid tumor such as melanoma, head and neck, liver or kidney cancer.

This sequence joins TRBV7-6 and TRBJ1-1, with a possible D match to TRBD1 (5 bases). The V end lost 5 bases, the J end lost 2 bases, and 9 bases lay between the germline ends. The CDR3 sequence is 13 residues long. The germline V gene encodes CDR1 SGHVS and CDR2 FNYEAQ. The CDR3 DNA is TGTGCCAGCAGCCGGGGGGAAAACACTGAAGCTTTCTTT. As protein: CASSRGENTEAFF. Complete variable domain (other parts from reference TRBV7-6 and TRBJ1-1): GAGVSQSPRYKVTKRGQDVALRCDPISGHVSLYWYRQALGQGPEFLTYFNYEAQQDKSGLPNDRFSAERPEGSISTLTIQRTEQRDSAMYRCASSRGENTEAFFGQGTRLTVV.

This clone was observed a handful of times. The chain carries TRBV2 and TRBJ2-1; D may be TRBD1 (5 bases). V was trimmed by 6 bases and J by 2 bases, leaving 11 bases between them. CDR1 and CDR2 (germline): SNHLY, FYNNEI. The CDR3 covers 14 residues. CDR3 protein: CASSASGTYNEQFF. The CDR3 DNA follows: TGTGCCAGCAGCGCTTCAGGGACCTACAATGAGCAGTTCTTC. The full variable domain, with the rest looked up from reference TRBV2 and TRBJ2-1, is EPEVTQTPSHQVTQMGQEVILRCVPISNHLYFYWYRQILGQKVEFLVSFYNNEISEKSEIFDDQFSVERPDGSNFTLKIRSTKLEDSAMYFCASSASGTYNEQFFGPGTRLTVL.

This chain connects TRBV6-5 to TRBJ1-2; possibly TRBD1 for D (5 bases). The V end was cut by 0 bases, the J end by 3 bases, with 8 bases between. CDR1 is MNHEY, CDR2 SVGAGI, per germline. The CDR3 runs 14 residues. The CDR3 protein is CASSYSTDHYGYTF. CDR3 bases: TGTGCCAGCAGTTACTCGACAGACCACTATGGCTACACCTTC.

The chain uses TRBV7-9 and TRBJ2-7; D may be TRBD1 (6 bases). The germline gives CDR1 SEHNR, CDR2 FQNEAQ (reference sequence). CDR3 size: 15 residues. V was cut by 4 bases and J by 0 bases, with 13 bases left in between. The CDR3 sequence is CASSSTGKTSYEQYF. CDR3 nucleotide sequence: TGTGCCAGCAGCTCTACAGGGAAGACCTCCTACGAGCAGTACTTC. The full variable domain, rest sourced from reference TRBV7-9 and TRBJ2-7, is DTGVSQNPRHKITKRGQNVTFRCDPISEHNRLYWYRQTLGQGPEFLTYFQNEAQLEKSRLLSDRFSAERPKGSFSTLEIQRTEQGDSAMYLCASSSTGKTSYEQYFGPGTRLTVT.

The chain carries TRBV7-2 and TRBJ1-5, with D maybe TRBD1 (5 bases). The CDR3 consists of 13 residues. With 5 bases removed from V and 2 bases from J, the gap between germline ends came to 7 bases. Germline values: CDR1 SGHTA, CDR2 FQGNSA. CDR3 sequence (DNA): TGTGCCAGCAGCGGACATCGCAATCAGCCCCAGCATTTT. Protein sequence: CASSGHRNQPQHF.

The V gene is TRBV5-4, the J gene TRBJ1-1; tentative D call: TRBD1 (6 bases). The V gene lost 1 base and the J gene lost 10 bases, with 11 bases spanning the gap. The V gene's germline CDR1 is SGHNT and CDR2 YYREEE (reference sequence). CDR3 size: 12 residues. The chain's CDR3 is CASSLMEGGAFF. DNA of the CDR3: TGTGCCAGCAGCTTGATGGAGGGGGGAGCTTTCTTT.

The chain carries TRBV7-2 and TRBJ1-2; 9 bases fit TRBD1. This CDR3 region has 15 residues. Germline CDR1 is SGHTA and CDR2 is FQGNSA. V lost 5 bases, J lost 4 bases, and 8 bases stayed unmatched. The CDR3 here is CASSPGTGSTYGYTF. CDR3 nucleotide sequence: TGTGCCAGCAGCCCGGGGACAGGGAGCACCTATGGCTACACCTTC.

CDR3 DNA sequence: TGTGCCACCAGCTTCCGACTAGCGGGGGCCTCAGATACGCAGTATTTT. Translation gives CATSFRLAGASDTQYF. The gene calls are TRBV15 and TRBJ2-3; 12 bases are shared with TRBD2. The CDR3 is 16 amino acids. Germline trimming cut 5 bases from V and 4 bases from J; bases unmatched to any gene: 7. Germline V lookup: CDR1 LNHNV, CDR2 YYDKDF (reference sequence).

The chain uses TRBV5-5 and TRBJ2-1; 15 bases agree with TRBD2. Germline CDR1 is SGHKS and CDR2 is YYEKEE (reference sequence). The CDR3 runs to 18 residues. Losses at the gene ends were 4 bases for V and 5 bases for J; bases not matched to a gene: 10. As DNA, the CDR3 is TGTGCCAGCAGCCCAGGGACTAGCGGGGGGCGGGTTAACAATGAGCAGTTCTTC. Its protein is CASSPGTSGGRVNNEQFF.

The chain joins TRBV7-2 to TRBJ1-4, with TRBD1 matching 10 bases. The CDR3 runs 14 residues. Germline CDR1 SGHTA, CDR2 FQGNSA. The V gene end was trimmed by 5 bases and the J gene end by 8 bases; junction bases not matched to a gene: 5. As DNA, the CDR3 is TGTGCCAGCAGCCAGACAGGGGGCAAAGAAAAACTGTTTTTT. Translated, it gives CASSQTGGKEKLFF.

This rearrangement joins TRBV7-2 to TRBJ1-1; no clear D. With 1 base removed from V and 0 bases from J, the gap between germline ends came to 9 bases. Germline CDR1 SGHTA, CDR2 FQGNSA. The CDR3 covers 15 residues. The CDR3 protein is CASSLDGRMNTEAFF. The DNA of the CDR3 is TGTGCCAGCAGCTTAGACGGGAGAATGAACACTGAAGCTTTCTTT.

The CDR3 loop reads CASSERLAGAYQETQYF. The CDR3 DNA follows: TGCGCCAGCAGCGAAAGACTAGCGGGGGCTTACCAAGAGACCCAGTACTTC. V is TRBV5-1 and J is TRBJ2-5, with 12 bases matching TRBD2. J lost 0 bases, V lost 4 bases, and 7 bases had no gene match. The CDR3 runs to 17 residues. Germline values: CDR1 SGHRS, CDR2 YFSETQ.

The rearrangement links TRBV6-5 to TRBJ1-1; 11 bases agree with TRBD1. CDR3 length: 13 residues. The V and J ends lost 8 bases and 5 bases, in that order; junction bases with no gene match: 4. Looked up from germline, CDR1 is MNHEY and CDR2 is SVGAGI. The CDR3, as DNA: TGTGCCAGCGGACAGGGGGCTTTGACTGAAGCTTTCTTT. As protein: CASGQGALTEAFF.

CDR3 sequence: CARGQHYGYTF. As DNA, the CDR3 is TGTGCTCGAGGGCAACACTATGGCTACACCTTC. The chain has TRBV27 and TRBJ1-2, with D unclear. Germline V gene data show CDR1 as MNHEY and CDR2 as SMNVEV (reference sequence). The CDR3 runs to 11 residues.

The table lists this clone with a few counts. The chain combines TRBV19 with TRBJ2-1, with 13 bases aligning to TRBD2. The CDR3 consists of 14 residues. Germline CDR1 is LNHDA and CDR2 is SQIVND (reference sequence). V shed 8 bases, J shed 5 bases, and the junction held 3 bases outside the gene matches. Here the CDR3 reads CASRGLAGNNEQFF. The CDR3 DNA reads as TGTGCCAGTCGGGGACTAGCGGGAAACAATGAGCAGTTCTTC.

V usage is TRBV29-1 and J usage is TRBJ2-3; 11 bases map to TRBD1. V lost 7 bases and J lost 3; bases outside the gene matches: 3. Germline values: CDR1 SQVTM, CDR2 ANQGSEA. The length of the CDR3 is 13 residues. CDR3 sequence reads: CSGDRGSTDTQYF. As DNA, the CDR3 is TGCAGCGGGGACAGGGGGTCGACAGATACGCAGTATTTT.

This chain uses TRBV9 with TRBJ2-7; 8 bases are a match to TRBD2. The CDR3 consists of 15 residues. Looked up from germline, CDR1 is SGDLS and CDR2 is YYNGEE. V shed 4 bases and J 2 bases; nucleotides not matched to a gene: 8. CDR3 DNA: TGTGCCAGCAGCATTGGCAGCGGGGGAACCTACGAGCAGTACTTC. It is translated as CASSIGSGGTYEQYF.

This sequence joins TRBV5-1 and TRBJ2-1; 8 bases are shared with TRBD2. The trim removed 2 bases at V and 6 bases at J, leaving 1 base unmatched. CDR1 is SGHRS, CDR2 YFSETQ, per germline. The CDR3 length is 13 residues. The CDR3 nucleotides read TGCGCCAGCAGCTTCGGGGGGGCCAATGAGCAGTTCTTC. Its translation is CASSFGGANEQFF. The whole variable domain, filled in from reference TRBV5-1 and TRBJ2-1, reads KAGVTQTPRYLIKTRGQQVTLSCSPISGHRSVSWYQQTPGQGLQFLFEYFSETQRNKGNFPGRFSGRQFSNSRSEMNVSTLELGDSALYLCASSFGGANEQFFGPGTRLTVL.

The chain uses TRBV14 and TRBJ2-7, with 9 bases fitting TRBD2. Germline V gene data show CDR1 as SGHDN and CDR2 as FVKESK. V lost 1 base to trimming and J lost 5 bases; unmatched junction nucleotides: 9. CDR3 length: 16 amino acids. The CDR3 protein is CASSQAWRGRANEQYF. CDR3 nucleotides: TGTGCCAGCAGCCAAGCCTGGCGCGGGAGGGCCAACGAGCAGTACTTC.

The chain recombines TRBV6-6 with TRBJ1-1, with a tentative D call TRBD1 (6 bases). The CDR3 runs to 14 residues. Germline-derived CDR1 and CDR2 are MNHNY and SVGAGI (reference sequence). V was trimmed by 11 bases and J by 2 bases, leaving 18 bases between them. CDR3 sequence reads: CAGRRTGQNTEAFF. CDR3 coding DNA: TGTGCCGGGCGACGGACGGGACAAAACACTGAAGCTTTCTTT.

The chain couples TRBV6-5 to TRBJ2-5; D is undetermined. Trimming removed 2 bases from V and 5 bases from J, with 9 bases in between. Looked up from germline, CDR1 is MNHEY and CDR2 is SVGAGI. The CDR3 runs to 13 residues. The CDR3 sequence is CASSYLGDETQYF. The CDR3 nucleotides read TGTGCCAGCAGTTACCTTGGAGACGAGACCCAGTACTTC.

The chain combines TRBV14 with TRBJ2-5; 12 bases agree with TRBD1. Matching the DNA end better, TRBJ2-7 makes the J call doubtful. CDR1 SGHDN and CDR2 FVKESK come from the germline V gene. This CDR3 has 15 residues. The CDR3 spells CASSPGTGGGYEQYF. DNA for the CDR3: TGTGCCAGCAGCCCCGGGACAGGGGGCGGGTACGAGCAGTACTTC.